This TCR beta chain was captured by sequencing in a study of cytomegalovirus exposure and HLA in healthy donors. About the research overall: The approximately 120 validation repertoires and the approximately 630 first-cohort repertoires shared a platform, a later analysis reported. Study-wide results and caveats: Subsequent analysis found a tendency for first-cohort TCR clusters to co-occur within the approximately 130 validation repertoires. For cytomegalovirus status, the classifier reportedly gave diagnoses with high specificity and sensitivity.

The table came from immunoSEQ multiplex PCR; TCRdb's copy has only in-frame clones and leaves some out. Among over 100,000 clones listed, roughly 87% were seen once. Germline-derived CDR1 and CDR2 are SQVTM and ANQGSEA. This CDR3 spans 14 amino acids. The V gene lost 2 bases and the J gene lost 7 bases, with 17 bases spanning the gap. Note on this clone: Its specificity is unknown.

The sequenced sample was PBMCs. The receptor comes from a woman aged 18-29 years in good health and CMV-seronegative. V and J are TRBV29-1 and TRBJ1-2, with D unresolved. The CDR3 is CSVEKYAGAGGYTF. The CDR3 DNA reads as TGCAGCGTTGAAAAGTACGCGGGCGCGGGTGGCTACACCTTC.